The 12 T cell receptor beta chains listed next were all sequenced from one sample in a study of CXCR3-negative and CXCR3-positive naive CD8 T cells. The libraries of TRB cDNA were constructed through 5' RACE using UMI labels. With the 5' RACE reads reprocessed, TCRdb shows one record per CDR3 protein and no DNA. Its table records 120,000 to 150,000 distinct CDR3 sequences. Findings of the study overall: A higher hydrophobicity marked the TRB CDR3s of CXCR3-positive naive cells versus CXCR3-negative naive cells.

These receptors have no identified antigens. The sequencing input was naive CXCR3+ CD8+ T cells from blood. The subset denotes: CD45RO-CCR7+CD27+CD95- naive CD8+ T cells expressing CXCR3 (TNR3+). Every receptor here comes from a human donor in good health. Some clones in this sample may be carry-over from other donors' samples.

The chain is built from TRBV5-1 and TRBJ2-7. The germline gives CDR1 SGHRS, CDR2 YFSETQ. The CDR3 runs to 13 residues. CDR3 sequence reads: CASSLRRSTEQYF.

The chain couples TRBV28 to TRBJ2-3. The germline V gene encodes CDR1 MDHEN and CDR2 SYDVKM. The CDR3 is made up of 14 amino acids. The CDR3 loop is CASSFNGGTDAQYF.

The chain uses TRBV6-6 and TRBJ2-7; TCRdb proposes TRBD1, but this gene call is untestable without DNA. The CDR3 loop spans 15 amino acids. Germline CDR1 is MNHNY and CDR2 is SVGAGI (reference sequence). This chain's CDR3 is CASSPTGGESSEQYF.

The V and J genes are TRBV7-2 and TRBJ2-1; TCRdb's D call, TRBD2, is unchecked because there is no DNA. This CDR3 has 19 residues. Looked up from germline, CDR1 is SGHTA and CDR2 is FQGNSA. Here the CDR3 reads CASSYPPALAGGLWNEQFF.

The V and J genes are TRBV7-6 and TRBJ2-7; with no DNA, the TCRdb D assignment of TRBD2 cannot be verified. Germline CDR1 reads SGHVS; CDR2 reads FNYEAQ. The CDR3 sequence is 14 residues long. The CDR3 sequence is CASSVTSGGYEQYF. Filled out from reference TRBV7-6 and TRBJ2-7, the complete variable domain reads GAGVSQSPRYKVTKRGQDVALRCDPISGHVSLYWYRQALGQGPEFLTYFNYEAQQDKSGLPNDRFSAERPEGSISTLTIQRTEQRDSAMYRCASSVTSGGYEQYFGPGTRLTVT.

The V call is TRBV27, the J call TRBJ2-1; TCRdb's D call, TRBD1, is unchecked because there is no DNA. CDR1 and CDR2 from the germline V gene are MNHEY and SMNVEV (reference sequence). The CDR3 has 16 amino acids. CDR3 protein: CASSETGARIYNEQFF.

CDR3 loop: CACSSAIAGGPLNEQFF. The chain employs TRBV5-1 and TRBJ2-1; TCRdb's D call of TRBD2 is untestable without DNA. Germline CDR1 and CDR2: SGHRS and YFSETQ. The CDR3 contains 17 residues.

The rearrangement joins TRBV9 to TRBJ2-1; the TRBD1 assignment by TCRdb is unverifiable without DNA. CDR3 length: 15 amino acids. Germline CDR1 reads SGDLS; CDR2 reads YYNGEE. CDR3 in amino acids: CASSVGGQGLSEQFF.

V is TRBV19 and J is TRBJ2-7; no DNA is available, so the TRBD2 call from TCRdb remains unchecked. The CDR3 runs to 15 residues. Germline lookup yields CDR1 LNHDA and CDR2 SQIVND (reference sequence). This CDR3 is CASSIRALGDYEQYF.

CDR3 sequence reads: CASSRLETQYF. The chain joins TRBV11-3 to TRBJ2-3. CDR1 and CDR2 (germline): SGHNT, YENEEA. The CDR3 is made up of 11 amino acids. Variable domain in full (rest from reference TRBV11-3 and TRBJ2-3): EAGVVQSPRYKIIEKKQPVAFWCNPISGHNTLYWYLQNLGQGPELLIRYENEEAVDDSQLPKDRFSAERLKGVDSTLKIQPAELGDSAVYLCASSRLETQYFGPGTRLTVL.

The rearrangement links TRBV29-1 to TRBJ2-1. CDR3 length equals 13 residues. Germline assignment: CDR1 SQVTM and CDR2 ANQGSEA. CDR3 sequence: CSVEDPKGNEQFF.

The chain joins TRBV24-1 to TRBJ2-5. The CDR3 extends over 11 amino acids. Germline lookup yields CDR1 KGHDR and CDR2 SFDVKD. The CDR3 here is CATSLGETQYF.